This T cell receptor beta chain came from a study of blood T cell repertoires in COVID-19. Study at large: Acute and convalescent COVID-19 samples came from the United States, Italy and Spain.

As concerns this clone: Other DNA sequences within the sample encode an identical CDR3.

The CDR3 runs to 15 residues. The V gene lost 2 bases and the J gene lost 0 bases, with 8 bases spanning the gap. Germline V lookup: CDR1 ENHRY, CDR2 SYGVKD. The data were produced by immunoSEQ multiplex PCR, yet TCRdb's version contains in-frame clones alone and is incomplete. The sample consists of around 24,000 clones, 85% to 90% of them appearing once. The V gene is TRBV10-3, the J gene TRBJ1-3; the D is unclear. The origin of this receptor is a human donor in a cohort sampled during active COVID-19. The sample comprised peripheral blood. The CDR3: CAISEGGRSGNTIYF. CDR3 nucleotides: TGTGCCATCAGTGAGGGAGGTCGCTCTGGAAACACCATATATTTT.